This T cell receptor (beta chain) stems from a study of T cells after yellow fever vaccination. Conversion of TCR transcripts into cDNA relied on 5'RACE template switching, which added a universal primer site and UMIs. TCRdb fed the 5' RACE reads into MiXCR, producing one record per CDR3 protein. The table lists 500,000 to 650,000 distinct CDR3 sequences, 17% of them singletons. This clonotype has only a few counts. The antigen remains undetermined. General study points: There was a possibility that FACS-sorted repertoires contained abundant clonotypes contaminating from the bulk population. Weaker overall, the secondary response nonetheless peaked faster (day 5 versus 15). Reappearance after the booster was observed for most primary-vaccination clones (roughly 96% CD4, about 86% CD8).

The source material was PBMCs, sampled 4 to 6 days after the first yellow fever vaccination. This clonotype was obtained from a man younger than 30 who received the YFV17D yellow fever vaccine.

CDR3 DNA sequence: TGCAGTGCGGAGTCGGGGGTCCTCCCTTACAATGAGCAGTTCTTC. Translating it yields CSAESGVLPYNEQFF. The chain recombines TRBV20-1 with TRBJ2-1; D perhaps matches TRBD2 (6 bases). Germline assignment: CDR1 DFQATT and CDR2 SNEGSKA (reference sequence). Trimming cost V 6 bases and J 4 bases, with 19 bases left between them. This CDR3 is built from 15 residues.